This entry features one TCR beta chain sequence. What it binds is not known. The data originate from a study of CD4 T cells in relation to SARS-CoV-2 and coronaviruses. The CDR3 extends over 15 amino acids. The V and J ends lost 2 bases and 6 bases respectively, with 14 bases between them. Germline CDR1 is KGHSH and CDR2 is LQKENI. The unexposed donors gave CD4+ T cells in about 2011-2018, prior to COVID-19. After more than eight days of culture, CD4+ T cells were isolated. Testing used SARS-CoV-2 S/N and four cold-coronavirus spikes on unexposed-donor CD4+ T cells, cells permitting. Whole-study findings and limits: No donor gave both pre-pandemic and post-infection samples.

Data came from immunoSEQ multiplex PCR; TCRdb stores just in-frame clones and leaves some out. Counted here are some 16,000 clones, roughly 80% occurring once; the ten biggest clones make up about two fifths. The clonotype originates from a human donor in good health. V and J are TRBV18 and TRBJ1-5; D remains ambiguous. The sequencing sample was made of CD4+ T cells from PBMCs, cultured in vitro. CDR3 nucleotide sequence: TGTGCCAGCTCACCAACTGGAGGTTTTGGTCAGCCCCAGCATTTT. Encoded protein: CASSPTGGFGQPQHF.